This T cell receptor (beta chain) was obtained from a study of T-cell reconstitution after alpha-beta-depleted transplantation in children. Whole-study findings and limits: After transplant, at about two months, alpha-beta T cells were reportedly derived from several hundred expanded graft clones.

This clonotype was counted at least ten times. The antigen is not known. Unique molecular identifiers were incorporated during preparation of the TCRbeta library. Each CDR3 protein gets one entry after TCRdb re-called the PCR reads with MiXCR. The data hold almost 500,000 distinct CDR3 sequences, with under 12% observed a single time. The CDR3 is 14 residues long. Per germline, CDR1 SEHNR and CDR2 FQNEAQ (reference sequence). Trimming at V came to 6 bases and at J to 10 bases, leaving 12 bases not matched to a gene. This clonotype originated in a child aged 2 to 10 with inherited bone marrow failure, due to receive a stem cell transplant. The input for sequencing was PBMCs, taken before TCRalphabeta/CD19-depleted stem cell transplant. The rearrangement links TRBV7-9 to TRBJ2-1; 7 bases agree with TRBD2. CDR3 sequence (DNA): TGTGCCAGCAGTTTAAGACTAGCACCTATAGAGCAGTTCTTC. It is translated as CASSLRLAPIEQFF.